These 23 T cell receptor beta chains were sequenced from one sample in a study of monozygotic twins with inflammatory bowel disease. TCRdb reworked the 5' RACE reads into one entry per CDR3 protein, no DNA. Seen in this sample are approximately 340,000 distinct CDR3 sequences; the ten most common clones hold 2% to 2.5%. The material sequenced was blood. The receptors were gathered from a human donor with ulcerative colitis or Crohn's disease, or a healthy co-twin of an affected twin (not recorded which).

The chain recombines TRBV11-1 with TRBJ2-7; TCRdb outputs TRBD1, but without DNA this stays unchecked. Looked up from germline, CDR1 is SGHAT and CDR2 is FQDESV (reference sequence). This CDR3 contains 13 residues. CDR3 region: CASRKTGEGEQYF.

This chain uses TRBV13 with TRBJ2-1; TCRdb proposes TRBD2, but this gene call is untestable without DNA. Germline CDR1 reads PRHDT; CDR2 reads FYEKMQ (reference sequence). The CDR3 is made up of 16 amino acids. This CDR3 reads CASSLGGASVSDEQFF.

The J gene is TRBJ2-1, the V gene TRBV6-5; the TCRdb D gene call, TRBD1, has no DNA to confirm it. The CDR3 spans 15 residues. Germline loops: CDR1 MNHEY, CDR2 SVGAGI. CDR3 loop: CASSYEGTPYNEQFF.

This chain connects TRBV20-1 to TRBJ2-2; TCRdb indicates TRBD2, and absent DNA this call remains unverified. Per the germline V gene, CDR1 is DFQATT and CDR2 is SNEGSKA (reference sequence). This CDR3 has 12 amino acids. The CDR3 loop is CSANPSSRELFF.

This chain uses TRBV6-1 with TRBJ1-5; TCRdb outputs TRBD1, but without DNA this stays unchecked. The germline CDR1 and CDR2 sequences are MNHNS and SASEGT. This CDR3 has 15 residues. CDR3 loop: CASSHDGHGVKPQHF.

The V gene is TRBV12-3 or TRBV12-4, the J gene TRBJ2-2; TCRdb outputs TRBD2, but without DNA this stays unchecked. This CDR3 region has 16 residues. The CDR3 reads CASSLFQRERTGELFF.

Here the CDR3 reads CSAAPGGNYEQYF. The chain uses TRBV20-1 and TRBJ2-7; TCRdb outputs TRBD1, but without DNA this stays unchecked. Germline loops: CDR1 DFQATT, CDR2 SNEGSKA (reference sequence). This CDR3 is built from 13 residues.

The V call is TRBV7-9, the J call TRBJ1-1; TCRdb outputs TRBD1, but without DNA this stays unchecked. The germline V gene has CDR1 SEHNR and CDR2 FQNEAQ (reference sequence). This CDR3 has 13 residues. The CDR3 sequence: CASSLDPGGEAFF.

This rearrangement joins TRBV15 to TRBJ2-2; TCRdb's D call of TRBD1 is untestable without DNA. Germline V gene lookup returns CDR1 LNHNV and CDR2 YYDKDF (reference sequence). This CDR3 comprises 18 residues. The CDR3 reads CATSRDGPGQGDTGELFF.

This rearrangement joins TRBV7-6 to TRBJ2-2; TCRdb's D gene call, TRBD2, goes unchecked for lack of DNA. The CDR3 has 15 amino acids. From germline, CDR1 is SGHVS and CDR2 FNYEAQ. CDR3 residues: CASSLAAGRTGELFF.

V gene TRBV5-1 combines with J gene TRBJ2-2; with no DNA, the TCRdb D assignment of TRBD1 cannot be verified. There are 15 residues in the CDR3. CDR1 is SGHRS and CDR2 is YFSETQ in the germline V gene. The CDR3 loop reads CASSGGQGNTGELFF.

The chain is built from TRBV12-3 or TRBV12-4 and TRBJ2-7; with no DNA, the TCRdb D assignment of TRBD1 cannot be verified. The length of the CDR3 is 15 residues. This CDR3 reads CASSLAGGGLYEQYF.

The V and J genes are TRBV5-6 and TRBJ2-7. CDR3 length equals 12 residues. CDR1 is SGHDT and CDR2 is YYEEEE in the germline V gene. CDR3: CASSFGSYEQYF.

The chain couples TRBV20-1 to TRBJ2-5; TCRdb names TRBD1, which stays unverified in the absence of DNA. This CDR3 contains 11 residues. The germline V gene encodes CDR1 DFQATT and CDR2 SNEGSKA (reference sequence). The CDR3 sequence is CSATGGETQYF.

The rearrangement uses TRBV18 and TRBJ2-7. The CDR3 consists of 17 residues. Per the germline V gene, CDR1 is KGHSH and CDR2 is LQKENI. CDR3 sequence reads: CASSPPGARQSSYEQYF.

Here the CDR3 reads CAWTQGARNTDTQYF. V usage is TRBV30 and J usage is TRBJ2-3; TCRdb reports TRBD1, a call that lacks DNA to check it against. Germline V gene sequence: CDR1 GTSNPN, CDR2 SVGIG (reference sequence). This CDR3 has 15 amino acids.

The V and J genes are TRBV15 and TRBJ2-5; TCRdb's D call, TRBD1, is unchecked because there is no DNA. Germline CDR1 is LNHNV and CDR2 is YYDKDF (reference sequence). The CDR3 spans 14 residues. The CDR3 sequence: CATSGGREQETQYF.

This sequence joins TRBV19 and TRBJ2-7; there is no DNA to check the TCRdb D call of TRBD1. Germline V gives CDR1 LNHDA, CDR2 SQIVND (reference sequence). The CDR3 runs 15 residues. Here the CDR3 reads CASSTSPGQLGEQYF.

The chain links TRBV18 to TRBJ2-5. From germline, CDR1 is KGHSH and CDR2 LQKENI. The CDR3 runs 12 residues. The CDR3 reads CASSPTGETQYF.

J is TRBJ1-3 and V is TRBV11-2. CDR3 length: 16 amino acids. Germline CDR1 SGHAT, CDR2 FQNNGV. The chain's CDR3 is CASSLVGRGSGNTIYF.

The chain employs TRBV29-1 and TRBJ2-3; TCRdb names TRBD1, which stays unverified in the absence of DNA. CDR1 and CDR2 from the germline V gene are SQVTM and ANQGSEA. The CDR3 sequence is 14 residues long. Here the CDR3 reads CSVEGQGVMNTQYF.

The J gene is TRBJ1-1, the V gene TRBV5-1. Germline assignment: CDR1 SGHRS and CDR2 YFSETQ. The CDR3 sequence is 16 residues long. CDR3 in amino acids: CASKEGGGLMNTEAFF.

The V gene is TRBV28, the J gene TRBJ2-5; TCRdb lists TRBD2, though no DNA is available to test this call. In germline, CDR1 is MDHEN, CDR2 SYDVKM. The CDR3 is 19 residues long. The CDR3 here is CASSSYSLAGMGRWETQYF.